The 9 T cell receptor beta chains below all came from one sample that was sequenced in a study of T cells after yellow fever vaccination. TCRdb used MiXCR to reprocess the 5' RACE reads, holding one entry per CDR3 protein. The table shows approximately 550,000 distinct CDR3 sequences, with 15% to 20% occurring only once. The starting material was PBMCs, obtained 15 days after the yellow fever booster vaccination. These receptors were collected from a man younger than 40 who received the YFV17D yellow fever vaccine.

This chain connects TRBV7-3 to TRBJ2-3, with 13 positions matching TRBD2. Germline CDR1 reads SGHTA; CDR2 reads FQGTGA. Germline trimming cut 5 bases from V and 9 bases from J; bases unmatched to any gene: 11. This CDR3 spans 16 amino acids. CDR3 bases: TGTGCCAGCAGCCCTCGGACTAGCGGGAGCTTTTCCACGCAGTATTTT. Its translation: CASSPRTSGSFSTQYF.

This clonotype has just a few counts. The J gene is TRBJ1-4, the V gene TRBV5-1, with 9 bases aligning to TRBD1. V lost 4 bases to trimming and J lost 8 bases; unmatched junction nucleotides: 9. Per the germline V gene, CDR1 is SGHRS and CDR2 is YFSETQ. CDR3 size: 15 residues. CDR3 nucleotide sequence: TGCGCCAGCAGCGCACAGGGGGCTGGAGGAGAAAAACTGTTTTTT. Protein sequence: CASSAQGAGGEKLFF.

This clonotype was counted only a few times. J is TRBJ2-3 and V is TRBV9, with TRBD2 matching 7 bases. V lost 2 bases and J lost 4; bases outside the gene matches: 10. Germline V lookup: CDR1 SGDLS, CDR2 YYNGEE. This CDR3 spans 16 amino acids. The CDR3: CASSVTAGVKADTQYF. The CDR3 DNA follows: TGTGCCAGCAGCGTCACTGCGGGAGTGAAGGCAGATACGCAGTATTTT.

This rearrangement joins TRBV11-2 to TRBJ2-3; the match to TRBD2 covers 11 bases. CDR3 size: 14 residues. From germline, CDR1 is SGHAT and CDR2 FQNNGV. J was trimmed by 6 bases and V by 2 bases; bases with no gene match: 1. The CDR3: CASSLIAGGDTQYF. The CDR3, as DNA: TGTGCCAGCAGCTTAATAGCGGGAGGGGATACGCAGTATTTT.

The rearrangement joins TRBV7-2 to TRBJ2-3; 7 positions match TRBD2. V lost 3 bases, J lost 8 bases, and 8 bases stayed unmatched. Germline assignment: CDR1 SGHTA and CDR2 FQGNSA. There are 14 residues in the CDR3. The CDR3 here is CASSFPSGGVTQYF. The CDR3 bases are TGTGCCAGCAGCTTTCCTAGCGGAGGGGTTACGCAGTATTTT.

This clonotype was picked up a small number of times. V usage is TRBV10-3 and J usage is TRBJ2-2; D tentatively fits TRBD1 or TRBD2 (5 bases each). Germline assignment: CDR1 ENHRY and CDR2 SYGVKD. V was cut by 6 bases and J by 6 bases, with 14 bases left in between. The CDR3 has 14 amino acids. The CDR3 nucleotides are TGTGCCATCAGAACGGGGCAAGACGCCGGGGAGCTGTTTTTT. Translation gives CAIRTGQDAGELFF.

This clonotype turned up a few times. At one end, the junction sequence differs from germline, possibly due to a read error. The V and J genes are TRBV12-3 or TRBV12-4 and TRBJ2-1; 8 nucleotides align to TRBD2. The CDR3 length is 13 residues. The CDR3: CASSLLGLVLRVF. As DNA, the CDR3 is TGTGCCAGCAGTTTATTGGGACTAGTGTTAAGGGTCTTC.

This clonotype was found many times. This chain links TRBV9 with TRBJ2-3; 10 nucleotides match TRBD2. Per germline, CDR1 SGDLS and CDR2 YYNGEE. The CDR3 extends over 16 amino acids. V trimming: 4 bases; J trimming: 0 bases; junction bases outside the gene matches: 5. The CDR3 DNA sequence: TGTGCCAGCAGCATAGGACTAGCGGCTAGCACAGATACGCAGTATTTT. It specifies CASSIGLAASTDTQYF.

The chain joins TRBV7-2 to TRBJ2-7, with D possibly being TRBD2 (5 bases). V was shortened by 1 base and J by 3 bases, with 19 bases between the two germline ends. CDR3 length: 17 residues. Germline CDR1 SGHTA, CDR2 FQGNSA. CDR3 coding DNA: TGTGCCAGCAGCTTAGGTTCGGGGTTAGGAGTCGACTACGAGCAGTACTTC. It encodes CASSLGSGLGVDYEQYF.